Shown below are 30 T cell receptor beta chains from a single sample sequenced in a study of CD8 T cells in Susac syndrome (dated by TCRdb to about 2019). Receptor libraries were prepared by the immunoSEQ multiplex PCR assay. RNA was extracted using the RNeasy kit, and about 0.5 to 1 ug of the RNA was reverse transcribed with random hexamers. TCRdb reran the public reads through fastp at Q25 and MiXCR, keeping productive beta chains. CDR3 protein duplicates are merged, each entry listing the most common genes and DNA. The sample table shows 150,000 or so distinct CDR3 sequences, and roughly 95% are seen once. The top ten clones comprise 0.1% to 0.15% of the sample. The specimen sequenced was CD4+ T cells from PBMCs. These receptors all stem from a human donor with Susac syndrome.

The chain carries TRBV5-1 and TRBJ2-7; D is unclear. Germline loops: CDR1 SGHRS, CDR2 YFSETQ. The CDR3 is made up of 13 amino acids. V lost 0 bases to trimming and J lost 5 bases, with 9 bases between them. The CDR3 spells CASSLEIGDEQYF. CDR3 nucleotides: TGCGCCAGCAGCTTGGAGATTGGCGACGAGCAGTACTTC.

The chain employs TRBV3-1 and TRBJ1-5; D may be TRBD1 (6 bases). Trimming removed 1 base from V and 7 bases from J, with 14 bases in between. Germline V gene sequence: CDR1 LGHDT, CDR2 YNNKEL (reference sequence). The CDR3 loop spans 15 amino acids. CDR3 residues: CASSQGNRVWQPQHF. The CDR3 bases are TGTGCCAGCAGCCAAGGAAACAGGGTCTGGCAGCCCCAGCATTTT.

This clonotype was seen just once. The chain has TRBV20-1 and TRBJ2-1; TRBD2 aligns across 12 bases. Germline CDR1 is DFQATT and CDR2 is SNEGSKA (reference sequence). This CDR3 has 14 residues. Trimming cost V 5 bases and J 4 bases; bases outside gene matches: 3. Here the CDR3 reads CSAAGTSGYNEQFF. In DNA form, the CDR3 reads TGCAGTGCTGCCGGGACTAGCGGGTACAATGAGCAGTTCTTC.

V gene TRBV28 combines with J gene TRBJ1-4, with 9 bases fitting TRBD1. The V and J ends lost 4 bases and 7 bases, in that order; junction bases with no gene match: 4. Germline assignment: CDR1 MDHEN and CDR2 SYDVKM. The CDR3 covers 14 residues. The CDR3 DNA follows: TGTGCCAGCAGTTCGGGACAGGGCGGTGAAAAACTGTTTTTT. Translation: CASSSGQGGEKLFF. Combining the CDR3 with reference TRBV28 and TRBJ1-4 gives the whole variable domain DVKVTQSSRYLVKRTGEKVFLECVQDMDHENMFWYRQDPGLGLRLIYFSYDVKMKEKGDIPEGYSVSREKKERFSLILESASTNQTSMYLCASSSGQGGEKLFFGSGTQLSVL.

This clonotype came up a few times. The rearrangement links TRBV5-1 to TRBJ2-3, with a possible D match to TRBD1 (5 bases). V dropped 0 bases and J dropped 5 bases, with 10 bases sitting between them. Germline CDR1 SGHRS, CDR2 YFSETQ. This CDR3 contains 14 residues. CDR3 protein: CASSLGTGGDTQYF. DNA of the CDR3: TGCGCCAGCAGCTTGGGCACAGGTGGAGATACGCAGTATTTT.

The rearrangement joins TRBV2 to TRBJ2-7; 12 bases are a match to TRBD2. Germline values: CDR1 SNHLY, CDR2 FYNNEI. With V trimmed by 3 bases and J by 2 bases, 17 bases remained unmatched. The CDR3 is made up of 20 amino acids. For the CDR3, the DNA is TGTGCCAGCAGTGATCGGGCTAGCGGGAGGGGAGCGACCGGAGCCTACGAGCAGTACTTC. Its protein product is CASSDRASGRGATGAYEQYF.

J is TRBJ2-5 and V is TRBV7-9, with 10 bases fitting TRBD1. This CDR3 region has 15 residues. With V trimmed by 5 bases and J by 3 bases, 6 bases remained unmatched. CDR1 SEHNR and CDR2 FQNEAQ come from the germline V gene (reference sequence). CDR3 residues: CASSPRDRGEETQYF. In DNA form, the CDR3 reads TGTGCCAGCAGCCCCCGGGACAGGGGTGAAGAGACCCAGTACTTC. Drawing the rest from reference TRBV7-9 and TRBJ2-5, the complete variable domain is DTGVSQNPRHKITKRGQNVTFRCDPISEHNRLYWYRQTLGQGPEFLTYFQNEAQLEKSRLLSDRFSAERPKGSFSTLEIQRTEQGDSAMYLCASSPRDRGEETQYFGPGTRLLVL.

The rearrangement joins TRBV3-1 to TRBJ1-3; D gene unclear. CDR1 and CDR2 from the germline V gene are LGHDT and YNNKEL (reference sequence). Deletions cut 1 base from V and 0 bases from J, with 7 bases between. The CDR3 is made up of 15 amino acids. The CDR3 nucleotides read TGTGCCAGCAGCCAAGCCGGGATCTCTGGAAACACCATATATTTT. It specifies CASSQAGISGNTIYF. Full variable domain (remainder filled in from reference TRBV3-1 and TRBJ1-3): DTAVSQTPKYLVTQMGNDKSIKCEQNLGHDTMYWYKQDSKKFLKIMFSYNNKELIINETVPNRFSPKSPDKAHLNLHINSLELGDSAVYFCASSQAGISGNTIYFGEGSWLTVV.

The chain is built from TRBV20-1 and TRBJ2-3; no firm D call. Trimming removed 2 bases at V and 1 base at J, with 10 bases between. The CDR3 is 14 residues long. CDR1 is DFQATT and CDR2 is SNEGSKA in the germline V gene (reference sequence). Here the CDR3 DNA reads TGCAGTGCTAGAACATTCCCAGGCACAGATACGCAGTATTTT. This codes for CSARTFPGTDTQYF.

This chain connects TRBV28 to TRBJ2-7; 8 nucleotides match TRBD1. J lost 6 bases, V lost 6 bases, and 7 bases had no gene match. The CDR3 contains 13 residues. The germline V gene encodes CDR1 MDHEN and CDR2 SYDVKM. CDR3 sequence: CASRRTGSGEQYF. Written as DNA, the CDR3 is TGTGCCAGCAGACGGACAGGGTCAGGCGAGCAGTACTTC.

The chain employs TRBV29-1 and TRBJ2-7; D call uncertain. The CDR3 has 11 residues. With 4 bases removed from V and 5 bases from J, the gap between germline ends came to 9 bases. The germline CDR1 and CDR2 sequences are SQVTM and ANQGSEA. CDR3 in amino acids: CSVVLRDEQYV. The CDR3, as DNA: TGCAGCGTTGTGCTTAGAGACGAGCAGTACGTC.

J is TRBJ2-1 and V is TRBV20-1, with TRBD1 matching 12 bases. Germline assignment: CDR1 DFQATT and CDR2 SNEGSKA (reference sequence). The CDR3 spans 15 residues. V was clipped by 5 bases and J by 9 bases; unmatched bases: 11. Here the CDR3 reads CSAAGTGGRLGEQFF. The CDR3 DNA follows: TGCAGTGCTGCCGGGACAGGGGGCAGGTTGGGTGAGCAGTTCTTC.

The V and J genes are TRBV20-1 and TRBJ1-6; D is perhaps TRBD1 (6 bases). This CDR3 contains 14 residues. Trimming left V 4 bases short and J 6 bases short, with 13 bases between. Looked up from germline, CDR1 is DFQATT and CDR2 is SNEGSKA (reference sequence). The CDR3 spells CSAKRTAGNSPLHF. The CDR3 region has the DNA TGCAGTGCTAAAAGGACAGCGGGTAATTCACCCCTCCACTTT.

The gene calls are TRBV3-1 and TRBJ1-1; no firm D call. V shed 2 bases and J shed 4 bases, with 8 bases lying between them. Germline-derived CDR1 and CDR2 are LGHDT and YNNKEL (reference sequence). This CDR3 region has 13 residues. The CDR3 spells CASSQKGSTEAFF. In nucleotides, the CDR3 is TGTGCCAGCAGCCAAAAGGGCTCCACTGAAGCTTTCTTT. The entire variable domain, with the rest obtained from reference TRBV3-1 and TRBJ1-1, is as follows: DTAVSQTPKYLVTQMGNDKSIKCEQNLGHDTMYWYKQDSKKFLKIMFSYNNKELIINETVPNRFSPKSPDKAHLNLHINSLELGDSAVYFCASSQKGSTEAFFGQGTRLTVV.

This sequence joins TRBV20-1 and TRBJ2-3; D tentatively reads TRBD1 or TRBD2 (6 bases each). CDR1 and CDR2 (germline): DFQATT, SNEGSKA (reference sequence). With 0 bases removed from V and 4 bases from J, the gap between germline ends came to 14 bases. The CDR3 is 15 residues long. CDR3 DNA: TGCAGTGCTAGAGATAATCTGGGGGGCGCAGATACGCAGTATTTT. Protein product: CSARDNLGGADTQYF.

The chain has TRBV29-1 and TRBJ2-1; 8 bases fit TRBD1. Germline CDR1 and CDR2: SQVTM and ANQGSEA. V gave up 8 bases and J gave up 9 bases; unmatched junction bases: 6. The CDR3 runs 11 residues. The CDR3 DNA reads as TGCAGCTATAAACAGGGGGGTGAGCAGTTCTTC. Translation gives CSYKQGGEQFF.

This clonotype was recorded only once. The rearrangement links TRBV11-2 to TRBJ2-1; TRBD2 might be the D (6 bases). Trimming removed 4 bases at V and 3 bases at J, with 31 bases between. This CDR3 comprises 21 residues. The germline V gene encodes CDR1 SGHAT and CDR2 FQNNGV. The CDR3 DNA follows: TGTGCCAGCAGCTCGCCCAACACCGGGACTCTCCATCCAGAAAGCTACAATGAGCAGTTCTTC. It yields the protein CASSSPNTGTLHPESYNEQFF.

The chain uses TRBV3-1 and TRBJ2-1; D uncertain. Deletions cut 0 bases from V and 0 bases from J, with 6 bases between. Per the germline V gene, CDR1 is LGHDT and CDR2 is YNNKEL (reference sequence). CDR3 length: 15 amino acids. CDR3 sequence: CASSQERSSYNEQFF. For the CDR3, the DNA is TGTGCCAGCAGCCAAGAAAGAAGCTCCTACAATGAGCAGTTCTTC.

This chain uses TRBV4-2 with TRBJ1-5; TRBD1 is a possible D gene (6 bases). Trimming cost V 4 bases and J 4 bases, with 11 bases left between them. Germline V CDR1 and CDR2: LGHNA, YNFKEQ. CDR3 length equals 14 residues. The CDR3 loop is CASSPQTGNQPQHF. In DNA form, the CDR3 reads TGTGCCAGCAGCCCCCAGACAGGTAATCAGCCCCAGCATTTT.

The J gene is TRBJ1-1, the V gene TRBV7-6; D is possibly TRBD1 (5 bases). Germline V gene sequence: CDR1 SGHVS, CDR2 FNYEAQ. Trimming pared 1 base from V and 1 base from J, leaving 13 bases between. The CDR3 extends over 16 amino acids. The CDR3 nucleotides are TGTGCCAGCAGCTTAGAAGGGGCCATCAGGAACACTGAAGCTTTCTTT. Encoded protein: CASSLEGAIRNTEAFF.

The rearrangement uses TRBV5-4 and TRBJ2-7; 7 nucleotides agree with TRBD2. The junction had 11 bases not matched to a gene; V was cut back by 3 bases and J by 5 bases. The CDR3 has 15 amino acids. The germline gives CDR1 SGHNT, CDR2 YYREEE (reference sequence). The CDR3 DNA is TGTGCCAGCAGCTCACCGGGGGGTCCCCCTAACGAGCAGTACGTC. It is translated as CASSSPGGPPNEQYV.

The CDR3 is CASSRETRETQYF. CDR3 sequence (DNA): TGCGCCAGCAGCCGTGAAACTAGGGAGACCCAGTACTTC. V is TRBV4-3 and J is TRBJ2-5; the D gene is possibly TRBD2 (5 bases). Looked up from germline, CDR1 is LGHNA and CDR2 is YSLEER. V gave up 4 bases and J gave up 5 bases, with 11 bases separating them. The CDR3 spans 13 residues.

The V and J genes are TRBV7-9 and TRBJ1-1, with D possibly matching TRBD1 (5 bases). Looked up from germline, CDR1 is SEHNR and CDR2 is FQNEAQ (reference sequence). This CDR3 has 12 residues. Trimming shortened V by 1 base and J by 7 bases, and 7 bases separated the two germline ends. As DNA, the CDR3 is TGTGCCAGCAGCTTAGGGGGGGGTGAAGCTTTCTTT. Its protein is CASSLGGGEAFF. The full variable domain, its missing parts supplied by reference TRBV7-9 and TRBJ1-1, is DTGVSQNPRHKITKRGQNVTFRCDPISEHNRLYWYRQTLGQGPEFLTYFQNEAQLEKSRLLSDRFSAERPKGSFSTLEIQRTEQGDSAMYLCASSLGGGEAFFGQGTRLTVV.

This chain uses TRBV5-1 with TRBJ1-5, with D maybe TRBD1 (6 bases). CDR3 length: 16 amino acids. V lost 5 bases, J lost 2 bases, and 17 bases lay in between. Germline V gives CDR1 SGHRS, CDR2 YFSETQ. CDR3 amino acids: CASSLGGGRGNQPQHF. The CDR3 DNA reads TGCGCCAGCAGTCTCGGGGGGGGCAGGGGCAATCAGCCCCAGCATTTT.

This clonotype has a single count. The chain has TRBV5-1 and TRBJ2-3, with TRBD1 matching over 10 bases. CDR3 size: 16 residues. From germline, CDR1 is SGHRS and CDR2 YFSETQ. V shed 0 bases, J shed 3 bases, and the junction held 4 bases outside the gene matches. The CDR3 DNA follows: TGCGCCAGCAGCTTGGCCGGACAGGGGGTGACAGATACGCAGTATTTT. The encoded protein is CASSLAGQGVTDTQYF.

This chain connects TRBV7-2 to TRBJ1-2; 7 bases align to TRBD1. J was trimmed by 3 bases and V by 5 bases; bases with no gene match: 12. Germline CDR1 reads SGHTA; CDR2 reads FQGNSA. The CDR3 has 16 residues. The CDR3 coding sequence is TGTGCCAGCAGCCAAGGGGTGGGCAGGGGGGACTATGGCTACACCTTC. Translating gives CASSQGVGRGDYGYTF. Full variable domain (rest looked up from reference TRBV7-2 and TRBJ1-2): GAGVSQSPSNKVTEKGKDVELRCDPISGHTALYWYRQSLGQGLEFLIYFQGNSAPDKSGLPSDRFSAERTGGSVSTLTIQRTQQEDSAVYLCASSQGVGRGDYGYTFGSGTRLTVV.

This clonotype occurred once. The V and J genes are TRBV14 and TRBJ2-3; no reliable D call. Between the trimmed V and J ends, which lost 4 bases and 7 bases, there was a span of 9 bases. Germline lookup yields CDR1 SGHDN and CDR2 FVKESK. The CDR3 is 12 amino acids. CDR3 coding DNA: TGTGCCAGCAGCCCCAGCCATAATACGCAGTATTTT. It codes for CASSPSHNTQYF.

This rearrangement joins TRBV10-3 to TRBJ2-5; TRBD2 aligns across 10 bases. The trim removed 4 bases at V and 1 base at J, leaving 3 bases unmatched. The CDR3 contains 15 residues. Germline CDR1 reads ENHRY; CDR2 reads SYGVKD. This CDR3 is CAISGASGGQETQYF. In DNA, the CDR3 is TGTGCCATCAGTGGTGCTAGCGGGGGCCAAGAGACCCAGTACTTC.

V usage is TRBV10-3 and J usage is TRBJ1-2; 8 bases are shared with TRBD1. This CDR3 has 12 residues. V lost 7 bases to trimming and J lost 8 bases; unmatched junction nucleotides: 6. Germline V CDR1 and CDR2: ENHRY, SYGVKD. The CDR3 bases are TGTGCCATCATGGGACAGGTGGTAGGCTACACCTTC. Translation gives CAIMGQVVGYTF.

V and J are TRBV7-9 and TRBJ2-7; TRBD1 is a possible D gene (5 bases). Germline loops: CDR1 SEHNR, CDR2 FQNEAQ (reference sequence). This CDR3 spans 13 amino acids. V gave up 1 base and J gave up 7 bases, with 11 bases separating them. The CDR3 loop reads CASSLGQDTEQYV. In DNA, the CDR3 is TGTGCCAGCAGCTTAGGGCAGGACACGGAGCAGTACGTC.